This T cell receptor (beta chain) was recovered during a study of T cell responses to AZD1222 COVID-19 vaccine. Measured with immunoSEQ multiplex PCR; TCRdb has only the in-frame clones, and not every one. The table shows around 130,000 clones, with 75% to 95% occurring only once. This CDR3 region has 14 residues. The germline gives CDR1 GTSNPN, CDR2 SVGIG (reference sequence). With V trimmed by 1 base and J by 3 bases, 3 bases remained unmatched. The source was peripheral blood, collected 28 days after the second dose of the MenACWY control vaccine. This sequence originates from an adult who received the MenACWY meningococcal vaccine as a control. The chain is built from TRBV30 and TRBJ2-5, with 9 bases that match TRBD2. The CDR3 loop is CAWSGSGRKETQYF. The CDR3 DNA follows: TGTGCCTGGAGTGGAAGCGGGAGGAAAGAGACCCAGTACTTC. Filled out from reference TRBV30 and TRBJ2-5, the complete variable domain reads SQTIHQWPATLVQPVGSPLSLECTVEGTSNPNLYWYRQAAGRGLQLLFYSVGIGQISSEVPQNLSASRPQDRQFILSSKKLLLSDSGFYLCAWSGSGRKETQYFGPGTRLLVL.